This T cell receptor beta chain was identified in a study of CD8 T cells in ankylosing spondylitis. Study observations and caveats: Reportedly, disease-linked clones are significantly enriched in ankylosing spondylitis patients' matched synovial fluid. Previous work reported some of these motif variants in the synovial fluid and blood of reactive arthritis.

In this sample, this clonotype turned up many times. What it binds is unknown. Construction of TCR beta libraries was performed using quantitative 5'-RACE with molecular barcodes. MiXCR, applied by TCRdb to the 5' RACE reads, yields one record per CDR3 protein. This table holds 290,000 or so distinct CDR3 sequences, less than 25% found once. J was trimmed by 3 bases and V by 7 bases; bases with no gene match: 2. The CDR3 spans 11 residues. Germline values: CDR1 DFQATT, CDR2 SNEGSKA (reference sequence). The sequencing sample was made of blood, either unsorted or a sorted T cell fraction (not recorded which). The genes are TRBV20-1 and TRBJ1-2, with 7 bases that match TRBD1. The clonotype was recovered from a female donor with ankylosing spondylitis or in good health (not recorded which). CDR3 loop: CSVGQDYGYTF. In nucleotides, the CDR3 is TGCAGTGTTGGACAGGACTATGGCTACACCTTC.